This entry lists 30 T cell receptor beta chains sequenced from one sample in a study of T cell changes during pregnancy in multiple sclerosis. Only in-frame clones appear in the TCRdb table, and some are missing; sequencing was by immunoSEQ multiplex PCR. The data contain 85,000 to 100,000 clones, less than 95% of them singletons. The sequences come from peripheral blood, collected before pregnancy. The receptors come from a female donor with multiple sclerosis, enrolled in a pregnancy study.

This clone appeared a single time. V usage is TRBV2 and J usage is TRBJ2-1; TRBD2 aligns across 11 bases. Germline V gene lookup returns CDR1 SNHLY and CDR2 FYNNEI. The CDR3 is 15 residues long. V lost 6 bases and J lost 1; bases outside the gene matches: 2. This CDR3 is CASRPSGGSYNEQFF. Written as DNA, the CDR3 is TGTGCCAGCAGACCTAGCGGGGGGTCCTACAATGAGCAGTTCTTC.

This rearrangement joins TRBV4-3 to TRBJ1-1; perhaps TRBD1 as D (6 bases). The CDR3 loop spans 17 amino acids. Germline CDR1 LGHNA, CDR2 YSLEER. The ends were cut back, 2 bases at V and 0 bases at J, with 16 bases in the middle. CDR3 amino acids: CASSQSGVLPLNTEAFF. CDR3 DNA: TGCGCCAGCAGCCAATCAGGGGTCCTTCCCCTGAACACTGAAGCTTTCTTT.

The chain combines TRBV6-1 with TRBJ1-5, with D uncertain. Trimming pared 3 bases from V and 7 bases from J, leaving 10 bases between. Germline CDR1 and CDR2: MNHNS and SASEGT. The CDR3 loop spans 13 amino acids. Written as DNA, the CDR3 is TGTGCCAGCAGTGAGCCTGAAGCGCAGCCCCAGCATTTT. Protein sequence: CASSEPEAQPQHF.

The chain combines TRBV27 with TRBJ1-1; possibly TRBD1 for D (6 bases). The V and J ends lost 8 bases and 9 bases respectively, with 16 bases between them. This CDR3 contains 12 residues. Germline-derived CDR1 and CDR2 are MNHEY and SMNVEV (reference sequence). CDR3 sequence: CASSGATEQAFF. CDR3 coding DNA: TGTGCCAGCTCAGGGGCCACAGAGCAAGCTTTCTTT.

This chain uses TRBV18 with TRBJ1-2; D uncertain. The CDR3 extends over 12 amino acids. The germline gives CDR1 KGHSH, CDR2 LQKENI. V lost 3 bases and J lost 8, with 10 bases in between. CDR3 residues: CASSPGPGGYTF. As DNA, the CDR3 is TGTGCCAGCTCACCGGGCCCGGGAGGCTACACCTTC.

The rearrangement uses TRBV7-7 and TRBJ1-1; weak D call: TRBD1 (6 bases). Trimming pared 5 bases from V and 5 bases from J, leaving 12 bases between. The CDR3 is 13 residues long. CDR1 is SSHAT, CDR2 FNYEAQ, per germline (reference sequence). CDR3 coding DNA: TGTGCCAGCAGCCTCAAACAGGGAACTGAAGCTTTCTTT. Translation gives CASSLKQGTEAFF.

This chain links TRBV11-1 with TRBJ2-5; TRBD1 might be the D (5 bases). CDR1 SGHAT and CDR2 FQDESV come from the germline V gene (reference sequence). V dropped 6 bases and J dropped 2 bases, with 10 bases sitting between them. The CDR3 spans 13 residues. The CDR3 sequence is CASSSRTQETQYF. The CDR3 DNA reads as TGTGCCAGCAGTTCCCGGACACAAGAGACCCAGTACTTC.

This chain uses TRBV9 with TRBJ1-2; TRBD1 aligns across 7 bases. Germline CDR1 and CDR2: SGDLS and YYNGEE. The V gene end was trimmed by 4 bases and the J gene end by 4 bases; junction bases not matched to a gene: 10. This CDR3 region has 15 residues. CDR3 residues: CASSRPTGTTYGYTF. CDR3 in DNA: TGTGCCAGCAGCAGACCGACAGGGACGACCTATGGCTACACCTTC. The full variable domain, in which reference TRBV9 and TRBJ1-2 provide the parts outside the CDR3, is DSGVTQTPKHLITATGQRVTLRCSPRSGDLSVYWYQQSLDQGLQFLIQYYNGEERAKGNILERFSAQQFPDLHSELNLSSLELGDSALYFCASSRPTGTTYGYTFGSGTRLTVV.

The chain joins TRBV18 to TRBJ1-2, with 8 bases identical to TRBD1. The CDR3 covers 17 residues. CDR1 KGHSH and CDR2 LQKENI come from the germline V gene. V was pared by 3 bases and J by 1 base, with 10 bases of the junction left unmatched. The CDR3 region is CASSPIGQGGYNYGYTF. The CDR3 nucleotides are TGTGCCAGCTCACCTATAGGACAGGGAGGCTATAACTATGGCTACACCTTC.

The rearrangement links TRBV7-8 to TRBJ1-5; D not certain. The CDR3 sequence is 15 residues long. Germline V gene data show CDR1 as SGHVS and CDR2 as FQNEAQ. V was trimmed by 2 bases and J by 5 bases, leaving 13 bases between them. CDR3 nucleotide sequence: TGTGCCAGCAGCTTAAGAGGGTATGGGGATCAGCCCCAGCATTTT. Amino acid sequence: CASSLRGYGDQPQHF. Drawing the rest from reference TRBV7-8 and TRBJ1-5, the complete variable domain is GAGVSQSPRYKVAKRGQDVALRCDPISGHVSLFWYQQALGQGPEFLTYFQNEAQLDKSGLPSDRFFAERPEGSVSTLKIQRTQQEDSAVYLCASSLRGYGDQPQHFGDGTRLSIL.

This chain joins TRBV7-9 and TRBJ2-1, with a tentative D call TRBD1 (5 bases). This CDR3 has 15 residues. Germline values: CDR1 SEHNR, CDR2 FQNEAQ (reference sequence). V gave up 1 base and J gave up 5 bases, with 12 bases separating them. This chain's CDR3 is CASSLGAGKHNEQFF. The CDR3 region has the DNA TGTGCCAGCAGCTTAGGGGCAGGGAAGCACAATGAGCAGTTCTTC.

The chain uses TRBV19 and TRBJ1-1, with TRBD1 matching over 7 bases. Germline CDR1 reads LNHDA; CDR2 reads SQIVND (reference sequence). The CDR3 runs 16 residues. V lost 3 bases, J lost 3 bases, and 10 bases stayed unmatched. The CDR3 spells CASSMWRGRMDTEAFF. The CDR3 DNA reads TGTGCCAGTAGTATGTGGAGGGGGCGTATGGACACTGAAGCTTTCTTT.

This chain links TRBV19 with TRBJ1-2, with TRBD1 matching 12 bases. Germline V lookup: CDR1 LNHDA, CDR2 SQIVND (reference sequence). The V and J ends lost 10 bases and 4 bases, in that order; junction bases with no gene match: 4. This CDR3 contains 13 residues. The chain's CDR3 is CATEGQGAYGYTF. CDR3 bases: TGTGCCACCGAGGGACAGGGGGCCTATGGCTACACCTTC.

The gene calls are TRBV18 and TRBJ2-7; tentative D call: TRBD1 (6 bases). Trimming removed 3 bases at V and 10 bases at J, with 10 bases between. Germline loops: CDR1 KGHSH, CDR2 LQKENI. The CDR3 sequence is 11 residues long. The CDR3 sequence is CASSPGQIQYF. Here the CDR3 DNA reads TGTGCCAGCTCACCCGGACAGATACAGTACTTC.

The chain uses TRBV9 and TRBJ2-5; TRBD2 matches 7 bases. CDR3 size: 14 residues. In germline, CDR1 is SGDLS, CDR2 YYNGEE. V was pared by 4 bases and J by 5 bases, with 8 bases of the junction left unmatched. CDR3 region: CASSPWTSVETQYF. CDR3 DNA sequence: TGTGCCAGCAGCCCTTGGACTAGTGTGGAGACCCAGTACTTC.

The genes are TRBV6-5 and TRBJ2-5; 12 positions match TRBD2. V shed 3 bases and J 3 bases; nucleotides not matched to a gene: 2. Germline V gene sequence: CDR1 MNHEY, CDR2 SVGAGI. This CDR3 contains 15 residues. CDR3 region: CASSYWTSGEETQYF. As DNA, the CDR3 is TGTGCCAGCAGTTATTGGACTAGCGGGGAAGAGACCCAGTACTTC.

This clone was found once. This sequence joins TRBV29-1 and TRBJ2-4; 7 bases match TRBD2. Germline assignment: CDR1 SQVTM and CDR2 ANQGSEA. After removal of 5 bases from V and 7 bases from J, the junction contained 23 bases not matched to a gene. This CDR3 is 18 amino acids long. The CDR3 spells CSVQIWGGLDPGRNIQYF. For the CDR3, the DNA is TGCAGCGTTCAAATCTGGGGGGGTTTGGACCCCGGCAGGAACATTCAGTACTTC. Drawing the rest from reference TRBV29-1 and TRBJ2-4, the complete variable domain is SAVISQKPSRDICQRGTSLTIQCQVDSQVTMMFWYRQQPGQSLTLIATANQGSEATYESGFVIDKFPISRPNLTFSTLTVSNMSPEDSSIYLCSVQIWGGLDPGRNIQYFGAGTRLSVL.

The genes are TRBV11-3 and TRBJ2-3, with 8 bases identical to TRBD1. The CDR3 is 15 residues long. CDR1 and CDR2 from the germline V gene are SGHNT and YENEEA. With V trimmed by 6 bases and J by 0 bases, 5 bases remained unmatched. CDR3 coding DNA: TGTGCCAGCAGTATAGGACAGGGAAGCACAGATACGCAGTATTTT. It codes for CASSIGQGSTDTQYF.

V and J are TRBV7-9 and TRBJ2-1, with D perhaps TRBD2 (5 bases). With 5 bases removed from V and 10 bases from J, the gap between germline ends came to 15 bases. CDR1 is SEHNR, CDR2 FQNEAQ, per germline (reference sequence). The CDR3 spans 13 residues. CDR3 DNA sequence: TGTGCCAGCAGCCCCGGGCCGGGGAGAGAGCAGTTCTTC. Amino acids: CASSPGPGREQFF.

The chain's CDR3 is CASSYGEIMNTEAFF. CDR3 bases: TGTGCCAGCAGTTACGGAGAAATCATGAACACTGAAGCTTTCTTT. This chain connects TRBV6-5 to TRBJ1-1; D is unresolved. The CDR3 extends over 15 amino acids. Germline CDR1 and CDR2: MNHEY and SVGAGI. Trimming took 2 bases from V and 0 from J, leaving 10 bases between them.

The chain combines TRBV27 with TRBJ2-2, with 9 positions matching TRBD1. Losses at the gene ends were 5 bases for V and 3 bases for J; bases not matched to a gene: 10. CDR1 is MNHEY, CDR2 SMNVEV, per germline (reference sequence). This CDR3 is built from 17 residues. In DNA form, the CDR3 reads TGTGCCAGCAGTCACCACCGGGACAGGGTATACACCGGGGAGCTGTTTTTT. Translating gives CASSHHRDRVYTGELFF.

The chain couples TRBV19 to TRBJ2-5; 12 bases map to TRBD2. The V gene's germline CDR1 is LNHDA and CDR2 SQIVND (reference sequence). V was pared by 6 bases and J by 3 bases, with 14 bases of the junction left unmatched. The CDR3 runs to 18 residues. CDR3 amino acids: CASSPSLAGGLGEETQYF. DNA for the CDR3: TGTGCCAGTAGCCCCTCCCTAGCGGGGGGGCTAGGCGAAGAGACCCAGTACTTC.

The chain couples TRBV5-4 to TRBJ1-4, with D tentatively TRBD1 (5 bases). V was shortened by 4 bases and J by 0 bases, with 7 bases between the two germline ends. The CDR3 runs 14 residues. CDR1 is SGHNT, CDR2 YYREEE, per germline (reference sequence). The CDR3 here is CASSRQTTNEKLFF. Written as DNA, the CDR3 is TGTGCCAGCAGCAGACAGACAACTAATGAAAAACTGTTTTTT.

Concerning this clone: The same CDR3 is also encoded by other DNA sequences in this sample. J is TRBJ1-5 and V is TRBV6-6, with D uncertain. This CDR3 spans 12 amino acids. Deletions cut 4 bases from V and 2 bases from J, with 3 bases between. Germline-derived CDR1 and CDR2 are MNHNY and SVGAGI (reference sequence). The CDR3 DNA reads TGTGCCAGCAGTTCGGGCAATCAGCCCCAGCATTTT. As protein: CASSSGNQPQHF.

The rearrangement uses TRBV13 and TRBJ2-5; the D gene is possibly TRBD1 (5 bases). With 4 bases removed from V and 1 base from J, the gap between germline ends came to 13 bases. The V gene's germline CDR1 is PRHDT and CDR2 FYEKMQ (reference sequence). This CDR3 spans 15 amino acids. The CDR3 nucleotides are TGTGCCAGCAGCTCCTTGGGGCAGGGCCAAGAGACCCAGTACTTC. Its protein is CASSSLGQGQETQYF.

The CDR3 DNA is TGTGCCAGTAGTCCCCCGGGCAGGGACTATGGCTACACCTTC. The encoded protein is CASSPPGRDYGYTF. This chain connects TRBV19 to TRBJ1-2; tentatively, D is TRBD1 (5 bases). CDR1 and CDR2 from the germline V gene are LNHDA and SQIVND (reference sequence). This CDR3 contains 14 residues. Trimming shortened V by 5 bases and J by 3 bases, and 13 bases separated the two germline ends. Drawing the rest from reference TRBV19 and TRBJ1-2, the complete variable domain is DGGITQSPKYLFRKEGQNVTLSCEQNLNHDAMYWYRQDPGQGLRLIYYSQIVNDFQKGDIAEGYSVSREKKESFPLTVTSAQKNPTAFYLCASSPPGRDYGYTFGSGTRLTVV.

The chain recombines TRBV27 with TRBJ2-7; 10 positions agree with TRBD2. J was trimmed by 1 base and V by 5 bases; bases with no gene match: 11. Germline lookup yields CDR1 MNHEY and CDR2 SMNVEV (reference sequence). This CDR3 comprises 17 residues. CDR3 region: CASSLLASGRISYEQYF. The CDR3 coding sequence is TGTGCCAGCAGTCTCCTGGCTAGCGGGAGAATATCCTACGAGCAGTACTTC.

V usage is TRBV6-5 and J usage is TRBJ1-1, with 10 bases aligning to TRBD1. The CDR3 consists of 14 residues. Germline V gives CDR1 MNHEY, CDR2 SVGAGI. The ends lost 6 bases at V and 1 base at J; junction bases unmatched: 2. The CDR3 DNA sequence: TGTGCCAGCAGCCGACAGGGGGCGAACACTGAAGCTTTCTTT. It specifies CASSRQGANTEAFF.

This clone has just a few counts. The J gene is TRBJ1-6, the V gene TRBV10-3; weak D call: TRBD1 (5 bases). The CDR3 length is 13 residues. The V end lost 6 bases, the J end lost 7 bases, and 10 bases lay between the germline ends. CDR1 is ENHRY, CDR2 SYGVKD, per germline. This chain's CDR3 is CAIRDTGNSPLHF. The CDR3 DNA is TGTGCCATCAGGGACACAGGAAATTCACCCCTCCACTTT.

The chain has TRBV7-3 and TRBJ2-7; TRBD1 is a possible D gene (6 bases). CDR3 length equals 16 residues. Per germline, CDR1 SGHTA and CDR2 FQGTGA. Trimming pared 2 bases from V and 2 bases from J, leaving 16 bases between. DNA for the CDR3: TGTGCCAGCAGCTTAGGTCCGACAGGATTCGCCTACGAGCAGTACTTC. Its protein is CASSLGPTGFAYEQYF.